This TCR beta chain was documented in a study of T cell responses to AZD1222 COVID-19 vaccine. Study-level results: Spike-wide coverage was observed for vaccine-associated CD4 TCRs, with dominant responses at 160-218 and 743-854. There were mostly white British donors and more females than males, and clonal diversity was possibly underestimated.

Comments on this clone: Its target is not known.

This CDR3 contains 9 residues. Looked up from germline, CDR1 is SEHNR and CDR2 is FQNEAQ (reference sequence). Trimming took 10 bases from V and 8 from J, leaving 6 bases between them. Produced via immunoSEQ multiplex PCR; TCRdb's table is partial and in-frame only. The repertoire holds more than 150,000 clones, with more than 75% as singletons. This sequence joins TRBV7-9 and TRBJ1-5; no definite D call. The sequences come from peripheral blood, collected on day 0 of AZD1222 vaccination. This sequence originates from an adult in good health. CDR3 sequence: CAIGEPQHF. The DNA for the CDR3 is TGTGCCATCGGGGAGCCCCAGCATTTT.